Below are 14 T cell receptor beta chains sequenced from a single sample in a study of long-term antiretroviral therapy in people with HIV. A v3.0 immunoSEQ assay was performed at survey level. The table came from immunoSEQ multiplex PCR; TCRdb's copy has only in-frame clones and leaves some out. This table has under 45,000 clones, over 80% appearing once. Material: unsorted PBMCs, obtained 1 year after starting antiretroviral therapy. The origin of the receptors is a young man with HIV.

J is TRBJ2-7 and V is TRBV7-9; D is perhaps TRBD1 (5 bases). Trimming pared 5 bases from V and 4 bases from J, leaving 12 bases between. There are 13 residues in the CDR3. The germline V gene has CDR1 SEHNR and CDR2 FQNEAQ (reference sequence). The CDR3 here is CASSPPTEYEQYF. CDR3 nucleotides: TGTGCCAGCAGCCCCCCGACAGAATACGAGCAGTACTTC.

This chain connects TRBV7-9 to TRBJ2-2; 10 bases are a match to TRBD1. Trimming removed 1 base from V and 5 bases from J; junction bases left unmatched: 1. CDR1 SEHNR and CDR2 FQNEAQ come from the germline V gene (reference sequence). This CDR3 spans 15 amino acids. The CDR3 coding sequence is TGTGCCAGCAGCTTAGTGGGACAGGGGACCGGGGAGCTGTTTTTT. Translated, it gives CASSLVGQGTGELFF.

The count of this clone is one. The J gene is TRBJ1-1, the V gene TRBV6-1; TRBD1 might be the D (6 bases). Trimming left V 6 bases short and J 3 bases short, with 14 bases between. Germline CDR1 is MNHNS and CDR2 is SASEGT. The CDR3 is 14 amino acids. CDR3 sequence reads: CASRKGQLYTEAFF. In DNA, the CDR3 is TGTGCCAGCAGGAAAGGACAGCTCTACACTGAAGCTTTCTTT.

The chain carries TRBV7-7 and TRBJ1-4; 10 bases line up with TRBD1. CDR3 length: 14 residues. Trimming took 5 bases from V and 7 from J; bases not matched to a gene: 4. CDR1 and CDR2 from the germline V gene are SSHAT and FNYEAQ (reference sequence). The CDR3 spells CASSHGTGAEKLFF. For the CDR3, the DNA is TGTGCCAGCAGCCACGGGACAGGGGCTGAAAAACTGTTTTTT.

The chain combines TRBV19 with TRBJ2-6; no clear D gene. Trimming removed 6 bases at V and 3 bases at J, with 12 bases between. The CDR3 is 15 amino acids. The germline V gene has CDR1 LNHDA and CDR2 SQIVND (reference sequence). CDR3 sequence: CASRLGQRGANVLTF. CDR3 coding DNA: TGTGCCAGTAGATTGGGCCAGCGTGGGGCCAACGTCCTGACTTTC.

The CDR3 loop is CATSAPGTSGGTDTQYF. Written as DNA, the CDR3 is TGTGCCACCAGCGCACCCGGGACTAGCGGGGGCACAGATACGCAGTATTTT. The chain links TRBV15 to TRBJ2-3; 13 bases line up with TRBD2. Germline V CDR1 and CDR2: LNHNV, YYDKDF (reference sequence). The ends lost 5 bases at V and 1 base at J; junction bases unmatched: 6. The CDR3 totals 17 residues. The variable domain in full, with the rest retrieved from reference TRBV15 and TRBJ2-3, is DAMVIQNPRYQVTQFGKPVTLSCSQTLNHNVMYWYQQKSSQAPKLLFHYYDKDFNNEADTPDNFQSRRPNTSFCFLDIRSPGLGDTAMYLCATSAPGTSGGTDTQYFGPGTRLTVL.

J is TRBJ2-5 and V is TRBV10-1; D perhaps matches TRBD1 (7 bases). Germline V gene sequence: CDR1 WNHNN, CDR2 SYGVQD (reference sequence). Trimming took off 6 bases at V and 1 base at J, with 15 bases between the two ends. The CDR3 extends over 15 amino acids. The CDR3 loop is CASSGGGAAQETQYF. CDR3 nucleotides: TGCGCCAGCAGCGGAGGGGGCGCCGCCCAAGAGACCCAGTACTTC.

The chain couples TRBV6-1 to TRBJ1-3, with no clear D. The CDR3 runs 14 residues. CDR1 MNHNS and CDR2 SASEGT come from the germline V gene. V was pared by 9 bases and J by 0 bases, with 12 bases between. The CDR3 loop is CASGYLVSGNTIYF. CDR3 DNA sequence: TGTGCCAGTGGTTACTTAGTCTCTGGAAACACCATATATTTT.

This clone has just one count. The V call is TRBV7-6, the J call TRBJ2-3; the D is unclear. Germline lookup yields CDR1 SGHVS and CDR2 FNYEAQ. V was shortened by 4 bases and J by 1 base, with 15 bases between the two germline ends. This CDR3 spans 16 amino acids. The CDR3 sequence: CASSSSRHSGTDTQYF. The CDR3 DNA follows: TGTGCCAGCAGCTCGAGCCGGCACAGCGGCACAGATACGCAGTATTTT.

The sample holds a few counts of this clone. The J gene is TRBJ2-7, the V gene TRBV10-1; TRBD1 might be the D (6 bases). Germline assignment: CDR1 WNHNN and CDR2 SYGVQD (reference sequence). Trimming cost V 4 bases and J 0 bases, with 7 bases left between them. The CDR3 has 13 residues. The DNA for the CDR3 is TGCGCCAGCAGTGGGGACACCTCCTACGAGCAGTACTTC. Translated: CASSGDTSYEQYF.

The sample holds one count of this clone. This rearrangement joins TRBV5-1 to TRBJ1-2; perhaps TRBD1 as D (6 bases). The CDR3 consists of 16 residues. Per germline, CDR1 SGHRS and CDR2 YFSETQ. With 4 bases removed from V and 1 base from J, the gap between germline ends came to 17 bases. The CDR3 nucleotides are TGCGCCAGCAGCCCTTTCCGGGACACTGGTAACTATGGCTACACCTTC. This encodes CASSPFRDTGNYGYTF.

The CDR3 protein is CASGLGGGQPSTGELFF. The CDR3 DNA follows: TGTGCTAGTGGTTTGGGGGGGGGTCAGCCGAGTACCGGGGAGCTGTTTTTT. This chain links TRBV12-5 with TRBJ2-2; 7 nucleotides match TRBD2. Losses at the gene ends were 1 base for V and 5 bases for J; bases not matched to a gene: 10. This CDR3 comprises 17 residues. CDR1 LGHNT and CDR2 FRNRAP come from the germline V gene.

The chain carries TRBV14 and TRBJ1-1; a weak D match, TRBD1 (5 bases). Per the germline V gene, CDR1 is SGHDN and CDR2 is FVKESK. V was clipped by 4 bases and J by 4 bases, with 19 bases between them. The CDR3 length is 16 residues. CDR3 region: CASSPNLKGSTTEAFF. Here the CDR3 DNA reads TGTGCCAGCAGCCCCAACTTGAAGGGGAGCACCACTGAAGCTTTCTTT.

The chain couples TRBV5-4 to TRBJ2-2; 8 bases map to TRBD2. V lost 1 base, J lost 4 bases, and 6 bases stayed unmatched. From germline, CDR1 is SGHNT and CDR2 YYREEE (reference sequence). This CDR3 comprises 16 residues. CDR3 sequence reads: CASSLKREMGTGELFF. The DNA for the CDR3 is TGTGCCAGCAGCTTGAAGCGGGAGATGGGCACCGGGGAGCTGTTTTTT.